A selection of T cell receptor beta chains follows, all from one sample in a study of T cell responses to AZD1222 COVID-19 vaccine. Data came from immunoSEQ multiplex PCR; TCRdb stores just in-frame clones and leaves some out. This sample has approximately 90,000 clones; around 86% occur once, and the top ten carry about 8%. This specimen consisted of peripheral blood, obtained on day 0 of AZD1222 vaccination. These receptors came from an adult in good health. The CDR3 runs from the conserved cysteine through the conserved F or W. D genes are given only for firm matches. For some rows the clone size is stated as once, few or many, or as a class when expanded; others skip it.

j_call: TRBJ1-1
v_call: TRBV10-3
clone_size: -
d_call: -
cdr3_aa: CAISEPGRVNTEAFF
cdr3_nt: TGTGCCATCAGTGAGCCTGGCAGGGTGAACACTGAAGCTTTCTTT

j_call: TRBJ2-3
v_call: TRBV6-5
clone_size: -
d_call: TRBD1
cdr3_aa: CASQGQATDTQYF
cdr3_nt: TGTGCCAGCCAAGGACAGGCAACAGATACGCAGTATTTT

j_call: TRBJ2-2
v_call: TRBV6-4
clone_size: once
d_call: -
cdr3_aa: CASSTGLDTGELFF
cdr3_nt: TGTGCCAGCAGCACCGGCCTGGACACCGGGGAGCTGTTTTTT

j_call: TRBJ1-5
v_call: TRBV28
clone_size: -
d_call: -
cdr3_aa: CASSLWSRASNQPQHF
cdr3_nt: TGTGCCAGCAGTTTATGGTCCAGGGCATCAAATCAGCCCCAGCATTTT

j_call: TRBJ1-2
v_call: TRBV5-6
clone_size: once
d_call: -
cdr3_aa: CASSLVGQGDTFGYTF
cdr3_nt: TGTGCCAGCAGCTTGGTGGGGCAGGGAGATACGTTTGGCTACACCTTC

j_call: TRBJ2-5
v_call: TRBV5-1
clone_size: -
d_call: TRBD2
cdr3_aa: CASSLSASGIEETQYF
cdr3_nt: TGCGCCAGCAGCTTGTCGGCTAGCGGGATAGAAGAGACCCAGTACTTC

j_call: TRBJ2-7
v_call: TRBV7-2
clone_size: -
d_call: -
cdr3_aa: CASSDPGPYEQYF
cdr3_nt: TGTGCCAGCAGCGACCCAGGCCCCTACGAGCAGTACTTC

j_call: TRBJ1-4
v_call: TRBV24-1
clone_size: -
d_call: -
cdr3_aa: CATRLMGGNEKLFF
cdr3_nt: TGTGCCACCAGATTAATGGGGGGAAATGAAAAACTGTTTTTT

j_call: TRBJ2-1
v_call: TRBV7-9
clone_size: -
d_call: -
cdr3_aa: CASSSLLVGEQFF
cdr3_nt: TGTGCCAGCAGCTCCCTTTTAGTGGGGGAGCAGTTCTTC

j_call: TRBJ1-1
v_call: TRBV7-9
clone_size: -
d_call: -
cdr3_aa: CASSPVQEPKAFF
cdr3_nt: TGTGCCAGCAGTCCCGTTCAGGAGCCAAAAGCTTTCTTT

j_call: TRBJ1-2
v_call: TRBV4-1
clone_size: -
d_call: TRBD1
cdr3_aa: CASSQITAGGPYGYTF
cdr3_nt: TGCGCCAGCAGCCAAATTACGGCAGGGGGCCCATATGGCTACACCTTC

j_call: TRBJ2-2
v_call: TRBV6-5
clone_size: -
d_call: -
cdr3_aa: CASRRPQGNTGELFF
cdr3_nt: TGTGCCAGCAGGCGGCCGCAGGGGAACACCGGGGAGCTGTTTTTT

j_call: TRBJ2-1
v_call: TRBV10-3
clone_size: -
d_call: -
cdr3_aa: CAIRVNREGRQYNEQFF
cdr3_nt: TGTGCCATCAGGGTTAACAGGGAGGGAAGGCAATACAATGAGCAGTTCTTC